This entry features one T cell receptor beta chain sequence. The data derive from a study of human T cells and chemical hapten exposure. Study overall: Skin on the upper inner arm, approximately 2 cm by approximately 2 cm in size, was sensitized with 2% DPC.

The sample's time point: patch test 1, 2 weeks after DPC sensitization. Treatment given: therapeutic diphenylcyclopropenone sensitization with weekly scalp DPC. In the study's own analysis: Counting gave a median of around 96,000 TCRs per sample, with values ranging from 23,224 to 690,600. One entry per CDR3 protein, called by TCRdb with MiXCR from the RACE reads. The V and J calls follow TCRdb's processing rather than the paper's. The repertoire holds roughly 98,000 distinct CDR3 sequences, approximately 13% seen once, with around 2.2% in the top ten. The CDR3 totals 11 residues. Germline loops: CDR1 DFQATT, CDR2 SNEGSKA (reference sequence). V lost 5 bases, J lost 5 bases, and 8 bases lay in between.

The chain links TRBV20-1 to TRBJ2-3; no clear D. This sample comprised whole blood, obtained in connection with sensitization to the hapten diphenylcyclopropenone (DPC). This clonotype originated in a woman in her thirties or forties with alopecia areata. Some clones in this sample may be carry-over from other donors' samples. CDR3 amino acids: CSALDRDTQYF. The DNA of the CDR3 is TGCAGTGCTCTTGACCGAGATACGCAGTATTTT.